This T cell receptor beta chain was sequenced during a study of blood T cells in healthy people across ages. Study-wide background: Researchers report that template switching captured about one barcoded beta molecule per two T cells.

Each donor gave 9 to 10 milliliters of peripheral blood. PCR was performed a second time for about 7 to 12 cycles using a sample-barcoded 5' primer and a J-beta primer mix. TCRdb recomputed calls from the 5' RACE reads with MiXCR, one row per CDR3 protein. The sample holds 1.5 million or so distinct CDR3 sequences, around 42% seen once. The sequence derives from a young woman in good health. The material sequenced was blood.

CDR3 DNA: TGTGCCAGCAGTTTCGCCGGGGGTAGCGGTAACTATGGCTACACCTTC. Encoded protein: CASSFAGGSGNYGYTF. This chain uses TRBV6-5 with TRBJ1-2; possibly TRBD1 for D (5 bases). CDR3 length: 16 amino acids. V gave up 4 bases and J gave up 1 base, with 16 bases separating them. In germline, CDR1 is MNHEY, CDR2 SVGAGI.